This is a list of T cell receptor beta chains from one sample in a study of Ad26.COV2.S vaccination and SARS-CoV-2 variants. Produced via immunoSEQ multiplex PCR; TCRdb's table is partial and in-frame only. The sample records 450,000 to 550,000 clones, 89% being singletons. Sequencing was performed on peripheral blood, taken in a trial of Ad26.COV2.S vaccine versus placebo. The receptors originated from a person between 18 and 65 years old who received the Ad26.COV2.S COVID-19 vaccine or a placebo. Both conserved end residues are part of each CDR3.

J gene: TRBJ2-1
V gene: TRBV6-5
CDR3 protein: CASSYLASGSNEQFF

J gene: TRBJ2-3
V gene: TRBV7-3
CDR3 protein: CASSRGGSTDTQYF

J gene: TRBJ1-4
V gene: TRBV5-1
CDR3 protein: CASSSSGTDKTKLFF

J gene: TRBJ2-4
V gene: TRBV5-5
CDR3 protein: CASSLGLGGLGAYF

J gene: TRBJ2-1
V gene: TRBV9
CDR3 protein: CASSGVGVRFNEQFF

J gene: TRBJ1-6
V gene: TRBV7-2
CDR3 protein: CASSLGMPGNSPLHF

J gene: TRBJ1-6
V gene: TRBV30
CDR3 protein: CAWSVIFGSPLHF

J gene: TRBJ2-1
V gene: TRBV7-9
CDR3 protein: CASSSSDLSEDEQFF

J gene: TRBJ2-2
V gene: TRBV18
CDR3 protein: CASSRPANTGELFF

J gene: TRBJ2-3
V gene: TRBV19
CDR3 protein: CASSIPRAYTDTQYF

J gene: TRBJ2-5
V gene: TRBV5-1
CDR3 protein: CASSKGLLKETQYF

J gene: TRBJ1-1
V gene: TRBV19
CDR3 protein: CASSMDALGTEAFF

J gene: TRBJ2-5
V gene: TRBV19
CDR3 protein: CASSDGQGWETQYF

J gene: TRBJ2-5
V gene: TRBV9
CDR3 protein: CASSPGGEGRQETQYF

J gene: TRBJ1-1
V gene: TRBV12-3/TRBV12-4
CDR3 protein: CASSLLGETEAFF

J gene: TRBJ2-3
V gene: TRBV6-1
CDR3 protein: CASQFPSTDTQYF

J gene: TRBJ1-4
V gene: TRBV4-3
CDR3 protein: CASSQDWENEKLFF

J gene: TRBJ1-1
V gene: TRBV18
CDR3 protein: CASSPLGADGEAFF

J gene: TRBJ2-5
V gene: TRBV7-8
CDR3 protein: CASSQAYRAKETQYF

J gene: TRBJ1-2
V gene: TRBV19
CDR3 protein: CASSIFPPGGENGYTF

J gene: TRBJ1-2
V gene: TRBV10-1
CDR3 protein: CASGRDRGEGNYGYTF

J gene: TRBJ2-1
V gene: TRBV4-1
CDR3 protein: CASSQNQFPGGEQFF

J gene: TRBJ1-1
V gene: TRBV5-1
CDR3 protein: CASSFGSRADTEAFF